These 8 T cell receptor beta chains were sequenced from one sample in a study of identical twins. TCRdb called the 5' RACE reads again in MiXCR, with one record for every CDR3 protein. The repertoire holds around 480,000 distinct CDR3 sequences, approximately 14% seen once, with about 0.54% in the top ten. This sample was also put to use in a study of yellow fever vaccine responses in identical twins.

The sequenced material came from CD4+ T cells sorted from blood. The origin of the receptors is a woman aged 18-30 years in good health.

This clonotype was detected ten times or more. The chain recombines TRBV20-1 with TRBJ1-4; D is ambiguous. Trimming removed 5 bases from V and 5 bases from J, with 9 bases in between. CDR3 size: 12 residues. Per the germline V gene, CDR1 is DFQATT and CDR2 is SNEGSKA (reference sequence). CDR3 amino acids: CSAAGPNEKLFF. The CDR3 region has the DNA TGCAGTGCTGCTGGGCCGAATGAAAAACTGTTTTTT.

The rearrangement uses TRBV6-5 and TRBJ2-4; a weak D match, TRBD2 (5 bases). The CDR3 contains 17 residues. V shed 0 bases and J shed 0 bases, with 12 bases lying between them. Looked up from germline, CDR1 is MNHEY and CDR2 is SVGAGI. CDR3 in amino acids: CASSYSGVREAKNIQYF. The CDR3 nucleotides read TGTGCCAGCAGTTACTCGGGAGTAAGGGAAGCCAAAAACATTCAGTACTTC.

This clonotype was recorded many times. The rearrangement joins TRBV12-3 or TRBV12-4 to TRBJ1-1; TRBD1 might be the D (5 bases). With 3 bases removed from V and 12 bases from J, the gap between germline ends came to 14 bases. The CDR3 covers 12 residues. CDR3 in DNA: TGTGCCAGCAGTTTTAGGGACGTCTGGACTTTCTTT. Residues: CASSFRDVWTFF.

The V and J genes are TRBV9 and TRBJ2-1, with D possibly matching TRBD2 (6 bases). Germline V gene data show CDR1 as SGDLS and CDR2 as YYNGEE. With 2 bases removed from V and 7 bases from J, the gap between germline ends came to 13 bases. This CDR3 has 14 amino acids. The chain's CDR3 is CASSVRDWVNEQFF. CDR3 bases: TGTGCCAGCAGCGTCCGGGACTGGGTAAATGAGCAGTTCTTC.

The chain links TRBV5-1 to TRBJ2-1, with a weak D call TRBD2 (6 bases). The CDR3 consists of 14 residues. CDR1 SGHRS and CDR2 YFSETQ come from the germline V gene. V was shortened by 0 bases and J by 8 bases, with 12 bases between the two germline ends. The CDR3 nucleotides are TGCGCCAGCAGCTTGGAGGACTACTTCGATGAGCAGTTCTTC. It codes for CASSLEDYFDEQFF.

This clonotype showed up just a few times. V gene TRBV7-2 combines with J gene TRBJ2-3; D gene ambiguous. The germline CDR1 and CDR2 sequences are SGHTA and FQGNSA. The CDR3 covers 11 residues. V shed 3 bases and J shed 6 bases, with 4 bases lying between them. CDR3 in DNA: TGTGCCAGCAGCTTTTACGATACGCAGTATTTT. Translated: CASSFYDTQYF.

This chain connects TRBV7-2 to TRBJ2-2; TRBD2 aligns across 8 bases. Trimming cost V 1 base and J 0 bases; bases outside gene matches: 1. The CDR3 covers 16 residues. Germline V CDR1 and CDR2: SGHTA, FQGNSA. The CDR3 reads CASSLDSGTNTGELFF. CDR3 nucleotides: TGTGCCAGCAGCTTAGATAGCGGGACGAACACCGGGGAGCTGTTTTTT.

CDR3 region: CASRSGQGASYEQYF. DNA of the CDR3: TGTGCCAGCAGGTCGGGACAGGGGGCATCCTACGAGCAGTACTTC. V usage is TRBV4-2 and J usage is TRBJ2-7; 12 nucleotides line up with TRBD1. The CDR3 is 15 amino acids. The V gene end was trimmed by 6 bases and the J gene end by 1 base; junction bases not matched to a gene: 4. Germline lookup yields CDR1 LGHNA and CDR2 YNFKEQ.